A selection of T cell receptor beta chains follows, all from one sample in a study of cytomegalovirus exposure and HLA in healthy donors. The protocol was immunoSEQ multiplex PCR, while the TCRdb copy is restricted to in-frame clones and leaves out a portion. The sample holds 100,000 to 150,000 clones, 80% seen once. Source material: PBMCs. The origin of the receptors is a man aged 35 to 55 in good health and CMV-seronegative. The CDR3 runs from the conserved cysteine through the conserved F or W. The D gene is left open where the match is weak. A row's size may be missing; if present it is once, few, many or a size class.

clone_size j_call v_call d_call cdr3_aa cdr3_nt
- TRBJ2-2 TRBV6-5 - CASSYLAGWNTGELFF TGTGCCAGCAGTTACCTGGCAGGGTGGAACACCGGGGAGCTGTTTTTT
- TRBJ1-5 TRBV19 TRBD1 CASSFRQGVNQPQHF TGTGCCAGTAGTTTCCGACAGGGGGTGAATCAGCCCCAGCATTTT
- TRBJ1-2 TRBV5-1 TRBD1 CASSSGTGGDGYTF TGCGCCAGCAGCTCCGGGACAGGCGGCGATGGCTACACCTTC
- TRBJ1-3 TRBV6-5 - CASGRDTGNTIYF TGTGCCAGCGGCCGGGACACGGGGAACACCATATATTTT
- TRBJ2-1 TRBV25-1 TRBD1 CASSDYSPGTGTYNEQFF TGTGCCAGCAGTGATTACTCCCCGGGGACAGGAACCTACAATGAGCAGTTCTTC
once TRBJ2-5 TRBV4-2 TRBD2 CASSRETSGVRGETQYF TGTGCCAGCAGCCGGGAGACTAGCGGGGTCCGGGGGGAGACCCAGTACTTC
many TRBJ1-5 TRBV4-2 - CASSQDRGPQHF TGTGCCAGCAGCCAAGATCGGGGGCCCCAGCATTTT
- TRBJ2-7 TRBV23-1 - CASSPRRFGPEAAPDLYEQYF TGCGCCAGCAGTCCTCGGCGTTTCGGCCCCGAAGCGGCCCCGGACCTCTACGAGCAGTACTTC
- TRBJ1-5 TRBV5-6 - CASSLFGVSNQPQHF TGTGCCAGCAGCTTGTTCGGGGTTAGCAATCAGCCCCAGCATTTT
- TRBJ2-7 TRBV6-5 TRBD2 CASSYRLAGGREQYF TGTGCCAGCAGTTACCGGCTAGCGGGAGGACGCGAGCAGTACTTC
- TRBJ2-7 TRBV11-3 - CASSPTSSSYEQYF TGTGCCAGCAGCCCAACCTCGAGCTCCTACGAGCAGTACTTC
- TRBJ2-1 TRBV9 TRBD2 CASSVGTSGTNEQFF TGTGCCAGCAGCGTAGGGACTAGCGGGACCAATGAGCAGTTCTTC
- TRBJ2-3 TRBV9 - CASSVGQGDTQYF TGTGCCAGCAGCGTAGGGCAGGGGGATACGCAGTATTTT
- TRBJ2-1 TRBV30 TRBD2 CASKGTSVYNEQFF TGTGCCTCCAAGGGGACTAGCGTATACAATGAGCAGTTCTTC
- TRBJ2-1 TRBV5-1 - CASSLGGSNEQFF TGCGCCAGCAGCTTGGGAGGCAGCAATGAGCAGTTCTTC
- TRBJ2-3 TRBV6-6 TRBD1 CASSWGDRKDTQYF TGTGCCAGCAGTTGGGGGGACAGGAAAGATACGCAGTATTTT
- TRBJ2-1 TRBV5-4 - CASSPPGSGPSSYNEQFF TGTGCCAGCAGCCCCCCGGGGAGCGGCCCCAGCTCCTACAATGAGCAGTTCTTC
- TRBJ1-1 TRBV28 - CASFLSGQTEAFF TGTGCCAGCTTCCTTTCAGGGCAAACTGAAGCTTTCTTT
- TRBJ1-1 TRBV6-5 - CASSSGGGVAEAFF TGTGCCAGCAGTTCGGGCGGCGGGGTAGCTGAAGCTTTCTTT
few TRBJ2-7 TRBV6-6 TRBD2 CASSYSLRLADYEQYF TGTGCCAGCAGTTACTCGTTGAGACTAGCGGACTACGAGCAGTACTTC
- TRBJ2-3 TRBV7-6 - CASSLMRTVDTQYF TGTGCCAGCAGCTTAATGAGAACGGTGGATACGCAGTATTTT
- TRBJ2-7 TRBV10-3 - CAISESGKPYEQYF TGTGCCATCAGTGAGTCCGGGAAACCCTACGAGCAGTACTTC
few TRBJ2-3 TRBV5-1 TRBD2 CASSLGIAGEGDTQYF TGCGCCAGCAGCTTGGGCATAGCGGGAGAAGGGGATACGCAGTATTTT
- TRBJ2-3 TRBV6-5 TRBD1 CASSQGGTDTQYF TGTGCCAGCAGCCAGGGGGGCACAGATACGCAGTATTTT
- TRBJ2-1 TRBV29-1 - CSVERSEGVEQFF TGCAGCGTTGAGCGGTCCGAGGGTGTGGAGCAGTTCTTC
- TRBJ2-5 TRBV2 TRBD2 CASSRGGTQETQYF TGTGCCAGCAGCCGCGGGGGGACCCAAGAGACCCAGTACTTC
- TRBJ1-1 TRBV30 - CAWSPTQRAWGTEAFF TGTGCCTGGAGCCCTACCCAGAGGGCTTGGGGCACTGAAGCTTTCTTT
- TRBJ1-2 TRBV7-9 - CASSLETARYTF TGTGCCAGCAGCTTGGAGACCGCCCGCTACACCTTC
- TRBJ1-5 TRBV28 - CASSWDTGYSNQPQHF TGTGCCAGCAGTTGGGACACTGGGTATAGCAATCAGCCCCAGCATTTT
- TRBJ2-1 TRBV5-4 - CASSTSSSYNEQFF TGTGCCAGCAGCACCTCTAGCTCCTACAATGAGCAGTTCTTC
- TRBJ1-5 TRBV5-5 - CASSLVGPDQPQHF TGTGCCAGCAGCTTGGTTGGTCCGGATCAGCCCCAGCATTTT
- TRBJ2-5 TRBV29-1 - CSVCWGPQETQYF TGCAGCGTTTGCTGGGGCCCCCAAGAGACCCAGTACTTC
- TRBJ2-7 TRBV28 - CASSLSGEIYEQYF TGTGCCAGCAGTTTATCGGGGGAGATCTACGAGCAGTACTTC
- TRBJ1-1 TRBV2 TRBD1 CASGTTGRNTEAFF TGTGCCAGCGGAACGACAGGGCGTAACACTGAAGCTTTCTTT
- TRBJ1-2 TRBV6-1 - CASSVGPQGRAGYTF TGTGCCAGCAGTGTCGGACCCCAGGGGCGGGCTGGCTACACCTTC
- TRBJ2-7 TRBV28 - CASGTGSYEQYF TGTGCCAGCGGAACAGGGTCCTACGAGCAGTACTTC
- TRBJ2-3 TRBV27 - CASSWQGKVADTQYF TGTGCCAGCAGTTGGCAGGGAAAGGTCGCAGATACGCAGTATTTT
- TRBJ2-7 TRBV7-8 TRBD1 CASSFSRGSGYEQYF TGTGCCAGCAGCTTTAGCAGGGGGAGTGGGTACGAGCAGTACTTC
- TRBJ2-1 TRBV27 TRBD2 CASSDYGTGGPPYNEQFF TGTGCCAGCAGCGATTATGGAACGGGAGGACCCCCTTACAATGAGCAGTTCTTC
- TRBJ1-1 TRBV29-1 - CSVRANLNTEAFF TGCAGCGTGAGGGCCAACTTGAACACTGAAGCTTTCTTT
once TRBJ2-3 TRBV11-3 - CASSLGTSAPTDTQYF TGTGCCAGCAGCTTGGGGACTTCGGCACCAACAGATACGCAGTATTTT
- TRBJ2-1 TRBV27 - CAAGLRPYNEQFF TGTGCCGCAGGACTAAGGCCATACAATGAGCAGTTCTTC